A selection of T cell receptor beta chains follows, all from one sample in a study of blood T cell repertoires in COVID-19. The repertoire was sequenced with immunoSEQ multiplex PCR; TCRdb's copy has only in-frame clones and lacks some. The data contain roughly 700,000 clones, 80% to 90% of them seen just once; the ten biggest clones take up roughly 0.25%. Material: peripheral blood. Receptors were obtained from a woman under 30 with acute or convalescent COVID-19. CDR3s include the opening cysteine and the closing phenylalanine or tryptophan. Fields, in order: V gene, D gene, J gene, clone size, CDR3 protein, CDR3 DNA. D genes are given only for firm matches. Rows give clone size only sometimes, using once, few, many, or a class for an expanded clone.

V: TRBV11-2
D: .
J: TRBJ2-7
size: .
CDR3: CASSLDQFLGPVYEQYF
DNA: TGTGCCAGCAGCTTAGATCAGTTCCTAGGTCCTGTCTACGAGCAGTACTTC

V: TRBV7-2
D: TRBD2
J: TRBJ2-7
size: .
CDR3: CASSPQGGLAGDYEQYF
DNA: TGTGCCAGCAGCCCCCAGGGTGGACTAGCGGGGGACTACGAGCAGTACTTC

V: TRBV7-3
D: .
J: TRBJ2-1
size: .
CDR3: CASSSRAFYSRNEQFF
DNA: TGTGCCAGCAGCTCGCGGGCGTTCTACAGCCGCAATGAGCAGTTCTTC

V: TRBV30
D: TRBD1
J: TRBJ2-7
size: .
CDR3: CAWSPGDRVPYEQYF
DNA: TGTGCCTGGAGTCCAGGGGACAGGGTACCCTACGAGCAGTACTTC

V: TRBV2
D: .
J: TRBJ1-1
size: .
CDR3: CASSTDSLPNTEAFF
DNA: TGTGCCAGCAGTACGGACAGCCTCCCGAACACTGAAGCTTTCTTT

V: TRBV12-3/TRBV12-4
D: .
J: TRBJ2-4
size: .
CDR3: CASSRIQGDIQYF
DNA: TGTGCCAGCAGTCGAATACAGGGAGACATTCAGTACTTC

V: TRBV7-2
D: .
J: TRBJ2-7
size: .
CDR3: CASSPNSYEQYF
DNA: TGTGCCAGCAGCCCAAATTCCTACGAGCAGTACTTC

V: TRBV2
D: TRBD2
J: TRBJ2-1
size: .
CDR3: CASSDLQRGGSYYNEQFF
DNA: TGTGCCAGCAGTGACCTTCAGCGGGGGGGATCCTACTACAATGAGCAGTTCTTC

V: TRBV19
D: TRBD1
J: TRBJ1-6
size: .
CDR3: CASSGGTGINSPLHF
DNA: TGTGCCAGTAGTGGCGGGACAGGAATCAATTCACCCCTCCACTTT

V: TRBV4-1
D: .
J: TRBJ1-3
size: .
CDR3: CASSQSLTVGNTIYF
DNA: TGCGCCAGCAGCCAATCTTTGACAGTTGGAAACACCATATATTTT

V: TRBV19
D: .
J: TRBJ1-1
size: .
CDR3: CASSMSPGHANTEAFF
DNA: TGTGCCAGTAGTATGTCCCCCGGACACGCCAACACTGAAGCTTTCTTT

V: TRBV4-3
D: TRBD2
J: TRBJ2-1
size: .
CDR3: CASSQAASGGSNEQFF
DNA: TGCGCCAGCAGCCAAGCCGCCAGCGGGGGGTCAAATGAGCAGTTCTTC

V: TRBV4-1
D: .
J: TRBJ1-3
size: .
CDR3: CASSGVWVLGGNTIYF
DNA: TGCGCCAGCAGTGGCGTTTGGGTACTAGGAGGAAACACCATATATTTT

V: TRBV9
D: .
J: TRBJ1-3
size: .
CDR3: CASSGTGTTGNTIYF
DNA: TGTGCCAGCAGCGGTACCGGGACTACTGGAAACACCATATATTTT

V: TRBV20-1
D: .
J: TRBJ2-5
size: .
CDR3: CSGGPVETQYF
DNA: TGCAGTGGGGGGCCGGTAGAGACCCAGTACTTC

V: TRBV5-1
D: TRBD1
J: TRBJ2-2
size: .
CDR3: CASSPTGVISNTGELFF
DNA: TGCGCCAGCAGCCCGACAGGGGTGATCTCGAACACCGGGGAGCTGTTTTTT

V: TRBV2
D: .
J: TRBJ2-1
size: .
CDR3: CASSGRLGINEQFF
DNA: TGTGCCAGCAGTGGGAGACTAGGAATTAATGAGCAGTTCTTC

V: TRBV5-4
D: TRBD1
J: TRBJ1-2
size: .
CDR3: CASSPGQANYGYTF
DNA: TGTGCCAGCAGCCCGGGACAGGCTAACTATGGCTACACCTTC

V: TRBV23-1
D: TRBD1
J: TRBJ1-5
size: .
CDR3: CASSQGQAGNQPQHF
DNA: TGCGCCAGCAGTCAAGGACAGGCTGGCAATCAGCCCCAGCATTTT

V: TRBV19
D: TRBD1
J: TRBJ1-3
size: .
CDR3: CASSGDSLTSGNTIYF
DNA: TGTGCCAGTAGCGGGGACAGCCTGACCTCTGGAAACACCATATATTTT

V: TRBV6-2/TRBV6-3
D: .
J: TRBJ1-6
size: .
CDR3: CASSYPSNSPLHF
DNA: TGTGCCAGCAGTTACCCCTCCAATTCACCCCTCCACTTT

V: TRBV5-6
D: .
J: TRBJ1-3
size: .
CDR3: CASFLLEFGNTIYF
DNA: TGTGCCAGCTTCCTGCTAGAGTTTGGAAACACCATATATTTT

V: TRBV6-5
D: TRBD1
J: TRBJ1-2
size: once
CDR3: CASTEDRGGYTF
DNA: TGTGCCAGCACCGAGGACAGGGGTGGCTACACCTTC

V: TRBV7-9
D: .
J: TRBJ1-4
size: .
CDR3: CASSLKIKGVRGEKLFF
DNA: TGTGCCAGCAGCTTGAAGATTAAGGGAGTCCGGGGTGAAAAACTGTTTTTT

V: TRBV7-9
D: .
J: TRBJ1-1
size: once
CDR3: CASSLLAEGTEAFF
DNA: TGTGCCAGCAGCCTCCTAGCCGAGGGCACTGAAGCTTTCTTT

V: TRBV9
D: .
J: TRBJ2-2
size: .
CDR3: CASPLGAGSMSPPSNTGELFF
DNA: TGTGCCAGCCCTCTAGGGGCGGGGTCGATGTCCCCACCTTCGAACACCGGGGAGCTGTTTTTT

V: TRBV6-5
D: .
J: TRBJ1-2
size: .
CDR3: CASSSRDSRYGYTF
DNA: TGTGCCAGCAGTTCCCGAGATAGTCGCTATGGCTACACCTTC